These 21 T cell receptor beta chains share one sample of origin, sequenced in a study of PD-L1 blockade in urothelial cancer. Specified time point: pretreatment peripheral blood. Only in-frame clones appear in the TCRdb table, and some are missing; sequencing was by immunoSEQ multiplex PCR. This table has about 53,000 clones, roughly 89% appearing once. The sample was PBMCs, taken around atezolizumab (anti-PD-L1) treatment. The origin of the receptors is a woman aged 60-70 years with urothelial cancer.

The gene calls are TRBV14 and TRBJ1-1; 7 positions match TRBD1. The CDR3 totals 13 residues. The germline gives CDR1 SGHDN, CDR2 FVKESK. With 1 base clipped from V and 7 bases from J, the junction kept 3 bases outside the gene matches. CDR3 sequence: CASSQGQGLEAFF. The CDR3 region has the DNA TGTGCCAGCAGCCAAGGACAGGGCCTTGAAGCTTTCTTT.

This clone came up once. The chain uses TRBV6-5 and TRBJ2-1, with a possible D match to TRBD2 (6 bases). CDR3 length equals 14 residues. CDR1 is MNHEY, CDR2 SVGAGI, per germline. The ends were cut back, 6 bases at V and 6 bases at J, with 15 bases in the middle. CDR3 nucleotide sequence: TGTGCCAGCAGGATGGGACGGAGGGTCAATGAGCAGTTCTTC. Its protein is CASRMGRRVNEQFF.

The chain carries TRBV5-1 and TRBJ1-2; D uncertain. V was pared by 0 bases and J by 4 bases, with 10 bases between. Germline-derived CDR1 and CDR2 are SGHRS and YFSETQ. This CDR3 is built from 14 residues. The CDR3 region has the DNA TGCGCCAGCAGCTTGGCGATCTCTACCTATGGCTACACCTTC. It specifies CASSLAISTYGYTF.

CDR3 coding DNA: TGTGCCATCAGGGATGGAGGACTAGCGGGAGGGCAAGAGACCCAGTACTTC. This sequence encodes CAIRDGGLAGGQETQYF. The rearrangement links TRBV10-3 to TRBJ2-5, with 15 bases lining up with TRBD2. The germline V gene encodes CDR1 ENHRY and CDR2 SYGVKD. The V gene end was trimmed by 6 bases and the J gene end by 2 bases; junction bases not matched to a gene: 7. The CDR3 spans 17 residues.

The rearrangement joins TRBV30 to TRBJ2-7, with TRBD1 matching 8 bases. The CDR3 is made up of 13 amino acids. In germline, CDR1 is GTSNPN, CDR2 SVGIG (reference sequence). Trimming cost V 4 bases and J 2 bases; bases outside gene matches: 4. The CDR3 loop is CAWNRGVPYEQYF. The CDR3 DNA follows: TGTGCCTGGAACAGGGGGGTACCCTACGAGCAGTACTTC. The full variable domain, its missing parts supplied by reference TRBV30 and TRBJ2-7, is SQTIHQWPATLVQPVGSPLSLECTVEGTSNPNLYWYRQAAGRGLQLLFYSVGIGQISSEVPQNLSASRPQDRQFILSSKKLLLSDSGFYLCAWNRGVPYEQYFGPGTRLTVT.

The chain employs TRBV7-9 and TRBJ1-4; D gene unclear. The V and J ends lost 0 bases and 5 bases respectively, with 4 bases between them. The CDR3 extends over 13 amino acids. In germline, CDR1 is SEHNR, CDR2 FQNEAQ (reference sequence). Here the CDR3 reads CASSLALNEKLFF. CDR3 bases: TGTGCCAGCAGCTTAGCTCTAAATGAAAAACTGTTTTTT.

The CDR3: CASSPRTGTTNYGYTF. CDR3 bases: TGCGCCAGCAGCCCCCGGACAGGGACCACTAACTATGGCTACACCTTC. The V and J genes are TRBV4-1 and TRBJ1-2; 8 nucleotides agree with TRBD1. The V gene's germline CDR1 is MGHRA and CDR2 YSYEKL. Unmatched junction bases numbered 7, after V lost 4 bases and J lost 0 bases. This CDR3 comprises 16 residues.

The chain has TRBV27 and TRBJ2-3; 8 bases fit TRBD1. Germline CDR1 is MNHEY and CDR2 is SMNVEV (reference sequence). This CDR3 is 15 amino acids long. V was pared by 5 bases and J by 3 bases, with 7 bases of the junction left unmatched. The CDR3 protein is CASSPGGARTDTQYF. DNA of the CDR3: TGTGCCAGCAGTCCAGGGGGCGCGAGGACAGATACGCAGTATTTT.

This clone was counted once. The CDR3 bases are TGTGCCAGCAGCCCCAACAACTCTGGAAACACCATATATTTT. Translated: CASSPNNSGNTIYF. The J gene is TRBJ1-3, the V gene TRBV7-9; D not resolved. Germline CDR1 and CDR2: SEHNR and FQNEAQ (reference sequence). This CDR3 comprises 14 residues. The V and J ends lost 5 bases and 0 bases respectively, with 8 bases between them.

Here the CDR3 reads CASSPSGGVSGELFF. In DNA form, the CDR3 reads TGTGCCAGCAGCCCCAGTGGGGGGGTGTCCGGGGAGCTGTTTTTT. This sequence joins TRBV11-2 and TRBJ2-2; 7 bases are shared with TRBD2. Losses at the gene ends were 5 bases for V and 6 bases for J; bases not matched to a gene: 9. The CDR3 length is 15 residues. Germline V gene lookup returns CDR1 SGHAT and CDR2 FQNNGV.

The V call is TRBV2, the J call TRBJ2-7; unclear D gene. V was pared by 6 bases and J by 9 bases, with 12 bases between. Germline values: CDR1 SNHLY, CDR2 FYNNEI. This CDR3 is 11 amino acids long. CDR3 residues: CASRSGNSQYF. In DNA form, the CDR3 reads TGTGCCAGCAGGAGTGGTAACTCGCAGTACTTC. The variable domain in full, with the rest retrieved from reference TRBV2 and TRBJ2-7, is EPEVTQTPSHQVTQMGQEVILRCVPISNHLYFYWYRQILGQKVEFLVSFYNNEISEKSEIFDDQFSVERPDGSNFTLKIRSTKLEDSAMYFCASRSGNSQYFGPGTRLTVT.

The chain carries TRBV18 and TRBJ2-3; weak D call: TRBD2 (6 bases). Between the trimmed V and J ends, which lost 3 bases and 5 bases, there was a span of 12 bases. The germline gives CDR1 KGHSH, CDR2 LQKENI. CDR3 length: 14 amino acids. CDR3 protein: CASSPGGSGDTQYF. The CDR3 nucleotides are TGTGCCAGCTCACCCGGGGGATCCGGAGATACGCAGTATTTT.

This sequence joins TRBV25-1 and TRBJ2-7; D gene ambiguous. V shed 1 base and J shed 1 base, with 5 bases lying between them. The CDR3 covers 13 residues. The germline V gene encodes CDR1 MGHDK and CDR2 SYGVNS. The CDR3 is CASSELESYEQYF. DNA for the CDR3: TGTGCCAGCAGTGAATTGGAGTCCTACGAGCAGTACTTC.

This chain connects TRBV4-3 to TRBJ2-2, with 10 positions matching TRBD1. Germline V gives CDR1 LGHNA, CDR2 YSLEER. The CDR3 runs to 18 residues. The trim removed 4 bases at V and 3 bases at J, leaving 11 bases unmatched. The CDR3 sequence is CASSRSDRGASDTGELFF. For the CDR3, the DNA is TGCGCCAGCAGCCGATCGGACAGGGGGGCCTCGGACACCGGGGAGCTGTTTTTT.

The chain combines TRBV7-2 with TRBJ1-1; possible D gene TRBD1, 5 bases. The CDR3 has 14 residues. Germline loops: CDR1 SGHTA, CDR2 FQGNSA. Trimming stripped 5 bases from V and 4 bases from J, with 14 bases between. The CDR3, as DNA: TGTGCCAGCAGCGGGCAGGGCCGAGGCACTGAAGCTTTCTTT. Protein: CASSGQGRGTEAFF.

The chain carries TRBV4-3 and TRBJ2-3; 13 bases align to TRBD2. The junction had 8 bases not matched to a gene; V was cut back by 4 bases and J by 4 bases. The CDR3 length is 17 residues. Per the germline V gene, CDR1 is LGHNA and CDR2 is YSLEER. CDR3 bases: TGCGCCAGCAGCCCCCAAACTAGCGGGAGGGTGCCAGATACGCAGTATTTT. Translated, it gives CASSPQTSGRVPDTQYF.

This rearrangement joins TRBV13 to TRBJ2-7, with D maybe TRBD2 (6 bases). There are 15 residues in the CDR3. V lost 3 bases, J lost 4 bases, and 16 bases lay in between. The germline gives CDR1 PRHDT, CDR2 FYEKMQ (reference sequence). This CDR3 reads CASSFRLERGYEQYF. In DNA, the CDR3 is TGTGCCAGCAGCTTCCGACTAGAGCGAGGATACGAGCAGTACTTC.

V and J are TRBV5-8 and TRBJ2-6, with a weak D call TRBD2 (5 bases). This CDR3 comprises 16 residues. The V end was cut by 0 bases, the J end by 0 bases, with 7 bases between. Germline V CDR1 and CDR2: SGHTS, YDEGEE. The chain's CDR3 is CASSLAGFSGANVLTF. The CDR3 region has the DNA TGTGCCAGCAGCTTGGCGGGGTTCTCTGGGGCCAACGTCCTGACTTTC.

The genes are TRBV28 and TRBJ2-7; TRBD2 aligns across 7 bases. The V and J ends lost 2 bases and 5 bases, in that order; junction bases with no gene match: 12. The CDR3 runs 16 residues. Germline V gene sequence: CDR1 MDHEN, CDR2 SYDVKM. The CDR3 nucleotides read TGTGCCAGCAGTTTAGGGGCTAGCGGTTCTAAAAACGAGCAGTACTTC. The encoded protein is CASSLGASGSKNEQYF.

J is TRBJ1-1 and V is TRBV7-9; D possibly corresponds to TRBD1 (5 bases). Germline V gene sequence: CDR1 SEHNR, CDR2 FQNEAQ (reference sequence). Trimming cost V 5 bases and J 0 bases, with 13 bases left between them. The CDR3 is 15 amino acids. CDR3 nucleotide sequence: TGTGCCAGCAGCACAAATCCAGGGTTGAACACTGAAGCTTTCTTT. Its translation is CASSTNPGLNTEAFF.

The CDR3 region has the DNA TGTGCCAGCAGTACGGATCTTAGGGGGGATACGCAGTATTTT. As protein: CASSTDLRGDTQYF. The V gene is TRBV6-5, the J gene TRBJ2-3; TRBD1 is a possible D gene (6 bases). The germline CDR1 and CDR2 sequences are MNHEY and SVGAGI. V shed 5 bases and J shed 6 bases, with 15 bases lying between them. There are 14 residues in the CDR3.